The next 22 T cell receptor beta chains were all read from a single sample in a study of blood T cell repertoires in COVID-19. Some clones are missing from TCRdb's copy, which holds only in-frame ones; the method was immunoSEQ multiplex PCR. The sample lists 150,000 to 200,000 clones, 60% to 80% occurring once. Sequenced input: peripheral blood. All receptors derive from a woman in her sixties or seventies with acute or convalescent COVID-19.

This chain uses TRBV4-1 with TRBJ2-6; 9 nucleotides agree with TRBD1. V was pared by 5 bases and J by 0 bases, with 8 bases of the junction left unmatched. CDR1 and CDR2 (germline): MGHRA, YSYEKL. This CDR3 is 18 amino acids long. Written as DNA, the CDR3 is TGCGCCAGCAGCACCGGGACAGGGAGAATCTCTGGGGCCAACGTCCTGACTTTC. This codes for CASSTGTGRISGANVLTF.

The chain uses TRBV7-9 and TRBJ2-7; 11 nucleotides agree with TRBD2. The CDR3 is 15 amino acids. Per germline, CDR1 SEHNR and CDR2 FQNEAQ (reference sequence). Trimming at V came to 5 bases and at J to 2 bases, leaving 5 bases not matched to a gene. The CDR3 DNA reads as TGTGCCAGCAGCCACGGGACTAGCGGAACCTACGAGCAGTACTTC. It codes for CASSHGTSGTYEQYF. Full variable domain (rest looked up from reference TRBV7-9 and TRBJ2-7): DTGVSQNPRHKITKRGQNVTFRCDPISEHNRLYWYRQTLGQGPEFLTYFQNEAQLEKSRLLSDRFSAERPKGSFSTLEIQRTEQGDSAMYLCASSHGTSGTYEQYFGPGTRLTVT.

The rearrangement links TRBV7-2 to TRBJ2-1; 8 bases line up with TRBD2. The CDR3 covers 15 residues. Trimming at V came to 3 bases and at J to 6 bases, leaving 7 bases not matched to a gene. CDR1 and CDR2 from the germline V gene are SGHTA and FQGNSA. In DNA, the CDR3 is TGTGCCAGCAGCTTCGGGACTAGTGGCTTCAATGAGCAGTTCTTC. Amino acid sequence: CASSFGTSGFNEQFF.

This clone was picked up one time. The chain has TRBV13 and TRBJ2-7; TRBD1 agrees at 7 bases. Germline values: CDR1 PRHDT, CDR2 FYEKMQ (reference sequence). V gave up 3 bases and J gave up 6 bases; unmatched junction bases: 11. The CDR3 contains 15 residues. For the CDR3, the DNA is TGTGCCAGCAGCTTTAAGGGGCAGGGGGAACGCGAGCAGTACTTC. It yields the protein CASSFKGQGEREQYF.

V usage is TRBV7-2 and J usage is TRBJ2-1; a weak D match, TRBD2 (6 bases). Between the trimmed V and J ends, which lost 3 bases and 4 bases, there was a span of 13 bases. The CDR3 spans 15 residues. Per the germline V gene, CDR1 is SGHTA and CDR2 is FQGNSA. CDR3 protein: CASSLEGALYNEQFF. The DNA of the CDR3 is TGTGCCAGCAGCTTGGAGGGAGCTCTGTACAATGAGCAGTTCTTC.

This chain uses TRBV19 with TRBJ1-5; D uncertain. Trimming pared 6 bases from V and 3 bases from J, leaving 9 bases between. Germline V gene lookup returns CDR1 LNHDA and CDR2 SQIVND (reference sequence). The CDR3 length is 13 residues. The CDR3 sequence: CASRVGLNQPQHF. The CDR3 DNA reads as TGTGCCAGTAGGGTCGGACTCAATCAGCCCCAGCATTTT.

This clone was picked up a small number of times. The chain recombines TRBV29-1 with TRBJ1-1, with unresolved D. Trimming stripped 2 bases from V and 3 bases from J, with 10 bases between. In germline, CDR1 is SQVTM, CDR2 ANQGSEA. The length of the CDR3 is 13 residues. CDR3 bases: TGCAGCGTTGAAACTAGGTTGGACACTGAAGCTTTCTTT. This translates into CSVETRLDTEAFF.

This rearrangement joins TRBV3-1 (or the pseudogene TRBV3-2) to TRBJ1-2, with 9 bases matching TRBD1. Unmatched junction bases numbered 10, after V lost 0 bases and J lost 8 bases. The CDR3 covers 16 residues. The germline V gene has CDR1 LGHDT and CDR2 YNNKEL (reference sequence). The CDR3 loop is CASSQDLQGARGGYTF. The DNA for the CDR3 is TGTGCCAGCAGCCAAGATTTACAGGGGGCAAGAGGGGGCTACACCTTC.

The V call is TRBV7-7, the J call TRBJ2-5, with D possibly matching TRBD2 (6 bases). The CDR3 covers 15 residues. Trimming cost V 1 base and J 2 bases, with 11 bases left between them. Germline CDR1 is SSHAT and CDR2 is FNYEAQ (reference sequence). For the CDR3, the DNA is TGTGCCAGCAGCTTAGGGGCGGGGTTTCAAGAGACCCAGTACTTC. Its translation is CASSLGAGFQETQYF.

The V gene is TRBV18, the J gene TRBJ2-3; D perhaps matches TRBD1 (6 bases). Germline loops: CDR1 KGHSH, CDR2 LQKENI. V was pared by 3 bases and J by 7 bases, with 14 bases between. This CDR3 has 14 residues. CDR3 loop: CASSPKEQGYTQYF. The CDR3, as DNA: TGTGCCAGCTCACCGAAAGAACAGGGTTATACGCAGTATTTT.

Comment on this clone: One end of the junction does not line up with germline, which may come from a read error. The CDR3 loop reads CASSIAGRTGELFF. The CDR3 nucleotides are TGTGCCAGCAGCATAGCGGGGCGGACCGGGGAGCTGTTTTTT. This chain uses TRBV7-9 with TRBJ2-2, with TRBD2 matching 8 bases. The CDR3 runs to 14 residues. Germline V CDR1 and CDR2: SEHNR, FQNEAQ (reference sequence).

V and J are TRBV3-1 (or the pseudogene TRBV3-2) and TRBJ2-7, with TRBD2 matching over 12 bases. V trimming: 3 bases; J trimming: 4 bases; junction bases outside the gene matches: 7. CDR1 LGHDT and CDR2 YNNKEL come from the germline V gene (reference sequence). This CDR3 region has 16 residues. The CDR3 DNA is TGTGCCAGCAGCCAGCCTTTGACTAGCGGGAGTTACGAGCAGTACTTC. Residues: CASSQPLTSGSYEQYF.

The CDR3 DNA reads as TGTGCCAGCAGCCAAGCGACTAGTTTAAATGAGCAGTTCTTC. It encodes CASSQATSLNEQFF. The chain employs TRBV7-6 and TRBJ2-1; D perhaps matches TRBD2 (6 bases). This CDR3 is built from 14 residues. V lost 5 bases to trimming and J lost 7 bases, with 15 bases between them. Germline CDR1 is SGHVS and CDR2 is FNYEAQ.

The J gene is TRBJ2-7, the V gene TRBV4-1; D may be TRBD1 (5 bases). With 2 bases removed from V and 4 bases from J, the gap between germline ends came to 12 bases. CDR3 length: 14 amino acids. CDR1 and CDR2 from the germline V gene are MGHRA and YSYEKL. The CDR3 nucleotides are TGCGCCAGCAGCCAATCCCCAGGGCAGTACGAGCAGTACTTC. It is translated as CASSQSPGQYEQYF.

This clone came up a few times. The J gene is TRBJ1-1, the V gene TRBV4-2; 7 bases match TRBD1. J gave up 11 bases and V 3 bases, and 12 bases lay outside the gene matches. The CDR3 loop spans 14 amino acids. Germline CDR1 reads LGHNA; CDR2 reads YNFKEQ. The CDR3 DNA sequence: TGTGCCAGCAGCCATTCAGACAGGGCCCAGGGGGCTTTCTTT. It is translated as CASSHSDRAQGAFF.

The chain uses TRBV25-1 and TRBJ2-7; 10 bases match TRBD2. The V gene's germline CDR1 is MGHDK and CDR2 SYGVNS. Trimming at V came to 7 bases and at J to 2 bases, leaving 5 bases not matched to a gene. The CDR3 loop spans 14 amino acids. The CDR3 region has the DNA TGTGCCAGCACAGCTAGCGGGAGAGCCTACGAGCAGTACTTC. Protein: CASTASGRAYEQYF.

V and J are TRBV27 and TRBJ1-2; D not certain. The CDR3 spans 15 residues. Germline V lookup: CDR1 MNHEY, CDR2 SMNVEV (reference sequence). V was trimmed by 6 bases and J by 3 bases, leaving 17 bases between them. The CDR3 spells CASRPEEVSYYGYTF. As DNA, the CDR3 is TGTGCCAGCAGACCAGAGGAGGTGTCCTACTATGGCTACACCTTC.

The V and J genes are TRBV7-3 and TRBJ1-1; D remains ambiguous. Germline CDR1 and CDR2: SGHTA and FQGTGA. Trimming stripped 3 bases from V and 4 bases from J, with 9 bases between. The CDR3 is 13 amino acids. The CDR3 protein is CASSLRVGTEAFF. The CDR3 DNA is TGTGCCAGCAGCTTGAGGGTGGGCACTGAAGCTTTCTTT.

The CDR3 sequence is CASSEVRQGSNEQFF. The CDR3 DNA is TGTGCCAGCAGTGAGGTGAGACAGGGTAGTAATGAGCAGTTCTTC. This chain connects TRBV2 to TRBJ2-1, with TRBD1 matching 7 bases. The ends lost 3 bases at V and 7 bases at J; junction bases unmatched: 9. This CDR3 spans 15 amino acids. Germline CDR1 and CDR2: SNHLY and FYNNEI.

The V and J genes are TRBV6-1 and TRBJ1-1; no clear D gene. Trimming shortened V by 2 bases and J by 6 bases, and 7 bases separated the two germline ends. Germline V gene lookup returns CDR1 MNHNS and CDR2 SASEGT. The CDR3 has 12 residues. CDR3 DNA sequence: TGTGCCAGCAGTGAAATCGTCGCTGAAGCTTTCTTT. Translation: CASSEIVAEAFF.

This clone was observed once. V and J are TRBV27 and TRBJ1-2, with D unresolved. The CDR3 contains 13 residues. Germline loops: CDR1 MNHEY, CDR2 SMNVEV (reference sequence). Trimming removed 2 bases at V and 5 bases at J, with 9 bases between. CDR3: CASSLGGSYGYTF. CDR3 in DNA: TGTGCCAGCAGTTTAGGAGGGTCTTATGGCTACACCTTC.

V is TRBV4-1 and J is TRBJ2-5; 8 bases line up with TRBD1. With V trimmed by 3 bases and J by 1 base, 13 bases remained unmatched. The CDR3 has 18 amino acids. Germline values: CDR1 MGHRA, CDR2 YSYEKL. DNA for the CDR3: TGCGCCAGCAGCCACCCAGGACAGGGCAAGCCGATCCAAGAGACCCAGTACTTC. Its translation: CASSHPGQGKPIQETQYF.